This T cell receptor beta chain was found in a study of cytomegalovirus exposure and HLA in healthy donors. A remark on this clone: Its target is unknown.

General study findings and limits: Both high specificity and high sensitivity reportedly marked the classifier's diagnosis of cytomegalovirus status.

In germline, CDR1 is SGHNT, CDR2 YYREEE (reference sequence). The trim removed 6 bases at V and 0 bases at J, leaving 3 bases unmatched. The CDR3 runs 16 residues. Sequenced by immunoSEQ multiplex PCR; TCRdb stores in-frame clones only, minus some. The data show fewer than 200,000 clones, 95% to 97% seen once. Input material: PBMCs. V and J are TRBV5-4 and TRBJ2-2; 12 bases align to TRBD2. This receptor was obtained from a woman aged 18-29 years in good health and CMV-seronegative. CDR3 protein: CASTTSGGTNTGELFF. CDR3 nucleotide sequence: TGTGCCAGCACCACTAGCGGGGGGACGAACACCGGGGAGCTGTTTTTT.